These 5 T cell receptor beta chains came from one sample sequenced in a study of T-cell reconstitution after alpha-beta-depleted transplantation in children. A library of TCRbeta sequences, prepared with unique molecular identifiers, was generated. From the PCR reads, TCRdb called clonotypes with MiXCR, one entry per CDR3 protein. This table has over 200,000 distinct CDR3 sequences, about a tenth appearing once. Sample: PBMCs, taken before TCRalphabeta/CD19-depleted stem cell transplant. These receptor sequences come from a child under two years old with acute myeloid leukemia, due to receive a stem cell transplant.

About this clonotype: One end of the junction does not line up with germline, which may come from a read error. V is TRBV7-7 and J is TRBJ2-1; 8 nucleotides line up with TRBD2. This CDR3 is 15 amino acids long. In germline, CDR1 is SSHAT, CDR2 FNYEAQ (reference sequence). As DNA, the CDR3 is TGTGCCCGCAGCTTAGGCGGGGGGCCTAACGATGAGCAGTTCTTC. As protein: CARSLGGGPNDEQFF.

This clonotype occurred many times. The V gene is TRBV6-5, the J gene TRBJ2-1, with TRBD2 matching over 10 bases. After removal of 2 bases from V and 0 bases from J, the junction contained 4 bases not matched to a gene. Germline V gene sequence: CDR1 MNHEY, CDR2 SVGAGI. The CDR3 spans 17 residues. CDR3: CASSYEGLAASYNEQFF. CDR3 nucleotide sequence: TGTGCCAGCAGTTACGAAGGACTAGCGGCCTCCTACAATGAGCAGTTCTTC.

On this clonotype itself: This could be a read error, since a much larger clone is one nucleotide away. The chain couples TRBV30 to TRBJ2-2; TRBD2 is a possible D gene (5 bases). Trimming left V 4 bases short and J 4 bases short, with 10 bases between. Germline V gene lookup returns CDR1 GTSNPN and CDR2 SVGIG (reference sequence). The CDR3 contains 13 residues. CDR3 nucleotide sequence: TGTGCCTGGAACGCCCGGGGCACCGGGGAGCTGTTTTTT. Its translation: CAWNARGTGELFF.

This clonotype was seen a handful of times. This chain connects TRBV20-1 to TRBJ2-2, with 10 bases aligning to TRBD2. This CDR3 spans 15 amino acids. Germline assignment: CDR1 DFQATT and CDR2 SNEGSKA (reference sequence). V lost 6 bases to trimming and J lost 7 bases; unmatched junction nucleotides: 11. Written as DNA, the CDR3 is TGCAGTGCCACACTCAGCGGGAGGGCTGGCGGGGAGCTGTTTTTT. It codes for CSATLSGRAGGELFF.

This clonotype turned up a few times. A much larger clone is a single base away; this may be a read error. The chain couples TRBV12-3 or TRBV12-4 to TRBJ2-1; D is unclear. There are 18 residues in the CDR3. The CDR3 bases are TGTGCCAGCTGTTTGGCGCGGTGGGGTATGATAGTGGACAATGAGCAGTTCTTC. Translating gives CASCLARWGMIVDNEQFF.